These T cell receptor beta chains were read from a single sample in a study of type 1 and type 2 diabetes patients. Each CDR3 protein is one row after TCRdb ran MiXCR on the multiplex PCR reads. The top ten hold approximately 14% of the sample, which has about 290,000 distinct CDR3 sequences, roughly 44% seen once. The material sequenced was peripheral blood mononuclear cells (PBMCs). The source of these receptors is a young man with type 2 diabetes. Each CDR3 is given with its conserved first and last residue. The D gene is left open where the match is weak. Rows give clone size only sometimes, using once, few, many, or a class for an expanded clone.

j_gene: TRBJ2-5
abundance: few
v_gene: TRBV7-2
d_gene: TRBD2
CDR3nt: TGTGCCAGCAGCTTAACCCCACTAGCGGCTCAAGAGACCCAGTACTTC
CDR3aa: CASSLTPLAAQETQYF

j_gene: TRBJ2-3
abundance: many
v_gene: TRBV2
d_gene: -
CDR3nt: TGTGCCAGCATCTTTTCAGATACGCAGTATTTT
CDR3aa: CASIFSDTQYF

j_gene: TRBJ1-1
abundance: -
v_gene: TRBV19
d_gene: -
CDR3nt: TGTGCCAGTAGTTCTACCTCCCTGGGGATGAACACTGAAGCTTTCTTT
CDR3aa: CASSSTSLGMNTEAFF

j_gene: TRBJ2-3
abundance: -
v_gene: TRBV20-1
d_gene: -
CDR3nt: TGCAGTGCAACCCCTTCAGATACGCAGTATTTT
CDR3aa: CSATPSDTQYF

j_gene: TRBJ2-5
abundance: -
v_gene: TRBV15
d_gene: -
CDR3nt: TGTGCCACCAGCTCTCAAGGGAAGGGGGGGGAGACCCAGTACTTC
CDR3aa: CATSSQGKGGETQYF

j_gene: TRBJ2-7
abundance: -
v_gene: TRBV2
d_gene: -
CDR3nt: TGTGCCAGGGCCCGTTCCCTCTCCTACGAGCAGTACTTC
CDR3aa: CARARSLSYEQYF

j_gene: TRBJ1-1
abundance: -
v_gene: TRBV19
d_gene: -
CDR3nt: TGTGCCAGTAGTATAGGCGGGGGTAGGGACACTGAAGCTTTCTTT
CDR3aa: CASSIGGGRDTEAFF

j_gene: TRBJ2-7
abundance: few
v_gene: TRBV12-3/TRBV12-4
d_gene: -
CDR3nt: TGTGCCAGCAGTTTAGTTGCGGGAGAGCAGTACTTC
CDR3aa: CASSLVAGEQYF

j_gene: TRBJ2-5
abundance: -
v_gene: TRBV29-1
d_gene: -
CDR3nt: TGCAGCGCCCCCGTGCGAGGGGGGGAGACCCAGTACTTC
CDR3aa: CSAPVRGGETQYF

j_gene: TRBJ2-7
abundance: few
v_gene: TRBV4-1
d_gene: -
CDR3nt: TGCGCCAGCAGCCAAGAGAACAGCTACGAGCAGTACTTC
CDR3aa: CASSQENSYEQYF

j_gene: TRBJ2-5
abundance: -
v_gene: TRBV29-1
d_gene: TRBD1
CDR3nt: TGCAGCGTAACGACACGGGACAGCCAAGAGACCCAGTACTTC
CDR3aa: CSVTTRDSQETQYF

j_gene: TRBJ2-7
abundance: -
v_gene: TRBV7-3
d_gene: TRBD2
CDR3nt: TGTGCCAGCAGCTTCCAAGCGGGAGGGCCGGGGGAGCAGTACTTC
CDR3aa: CASSFQAGGPGEQYF

j_gene: TRBJ2-1
abundance: -
v_gene: TRBV19
d_gene: -
CDR3nt: TGTGCCAGTAGTATGTGGGTCCTTTCGAGCTCCTACAATGAGCAGTTCTTC
CDR3aa: CASSMWVLSSSYNEQFF

j_gene: TRBJ2-5
abundance: many
v_gene: TRBV10-3
d_gene: TRBD1
CDR3nt: TGTGCCATCAGTGAGTCGGACAGGGGAGGGGAGACCCAGTACTTC
CDR3aa: CAISESDRGGETQYF

j_gene: TRBJ2-1
abundance: -
v_gene: TRBV25-1
d_gene: TRBD1
CDR3nt: TGTGCCAGCAGTGCTCCGGGACAGGGGGCCTCTAGGGTTGAGCAGTTCTTC
CDR3aa: CASSAPGQGASRVEQFF

j_gene: TRBJ2-5
abundance: few
v_gene: TRBV7-8
d_gene: -
CDR3nt: TGTGCCAGCAGCTTAAAGGCTCAGCTGATAGAGACCCAGTACTTC
CDR3aa: CASSLKAQLIETQYF

j_gene: TRBJ2-1
abundance: few
v_gene: TRBV13
d_gene: -
CDR3nt: TGTGCCAGCAGCCTATCAATGGGCAGGGTGGATGAGCAGTTCTTC
CDR3aa: CASSLSMGRVDEQFF

j_gene: TRBJ2-1
abundance: few
v_gene: TRBV6-6
d_gene: -
CDR3nt: TGTGCCAGCAGTTACGCCCTAACCCGAAACGACAATGAGCAGTTCTTC
CDR3aa: CASSYALTRNDNEQFF

j_gene: TRBJ2-1
abundance: -
v_gene: TRBV25-1
d_gene: -
CDR3nt: TGTGCCAGCAGTGATGGGCAGGGTTTTAACAATGAGCAGTTCTTC
CDR3aa: CASSDGQGFNNEQFF

j_gene: TRBJ1-2
abundance: few
v_gene: TRBV15
d_gene: -
CDR3nt: TGTGCCACCTCCCCGACAGGCCCCTCCTCTAACTATGGCTACACCTTC
CDR3aa: CATSPTGPSSNYGYTF

j_gene: TRBJ2-7
abundance: -
v_gene: TRBV7-8
d_gene: -
CDR3nt: TGTGCCAACAGCCTGGGCTTACCGGGGTGGGACGAGCAGTACTTC
CDR3aa: CANSLGLPGWDEQYF

j_gene: TRBJ2-5
abundance: -
v_gene: TRBV10-2
d_gene: -
CDR3nt: TGCGCCAGCGGTGAGGAGGGGACCCAGTACTTC
CDR3aa: CASGEEGTQYF

j_gene: TRBJ2-7
abundance: many
v_gene: TRBV2
d_gene: TRBD2
CDR3nt: TGTGCCAGCATACTAGCGGGAGGGTACGAGCAGTACTTC
CDR3aa: CASILAGGYEQYF

j_gene: TRBJ2-5
abundance: -
v_gene: TRBV27
d_gene: -
CDR3nt: TGTGCCAGCAGCCGGGACGGAAGGCAAGAGACCCAGTACTTC
CDR3aa: CASSRDGRQETQYF

j_gene: TRBJ2-5
abundance: -
v_gene: TRBV10-3
d_gene: -
CDR3nt: TGTGCCATCAGTGAGAGGGTGGGGACGGAGACCCAGTACTTC
CDR3aa: CAISERVGTETQYF

j_gene: TRBJ2-7
abundance: few
v_gene: TRBV30
d_gene: -
CDR3nt: TGTGCCGTCGAGGGACGGACCTACGAGCAGTACTTC
CDR3aa: CAVEGRTYEQYF

j_gene: TRBJ2-1
abundance: -
v_gene: TRBV5-1
d_gene: TRBD2
CDR3nt: TGCGCCAGCTCTAGCGGGGGGATAAACAATGAGCAGTTCTTC
CDR3aa: CASSSGGINNEQFF

j_gene: TRBJ1-1
abundance: few
v_gene: TRBV7-8
d_gene: TRBD1
CDR3nt: TGTGCCAGCAGCTTACAGGGGGCGAGCACTGAAGCTTTCTTT
CDR3aa: CASSLQGASTEAFF

j_gene: TRBJ1-2
abundance: -
v_gene: TRBV28
d_gene: -
CDR3nt: TGTGCAGACGAGGCGCCCGGCTATGGCTACACCTTC
CDR3aa: CADEAPGYGYTF

j_gene: TRBJ2-7
abundance: -
v_gene: TRBV12-3/TRBV12-4
d_gene: TRBD2
CDR3nt: TGTGCCAGCAGGCCGCCGGGGGGCTCCTACGAGCAGTACTTC
CDR3aa: CASRPPGGSYEQYF

j_gene: TRBJ2-1
abundance: -
v_gene: TRBV4-1
d_gene: TRBD2
CDR3nt: TGCGCCAGCCGACGGACTAGCGGGCAACAGGACAATGAGCAGTTCTTC
CDR3aa: CASRRTSGQQDNEQFF

j_gene: TRBJ2-7
abundance: -
v_gene: TRBV2
d_gene: -
CDR3nt: TGTGCCAGCAGTCACAGGGAGGGCGAGCAGTACTTC
CDR3aa: CASSHREGEQYF

j_gene: TRBJ1-1
abundance: -
v_gene: TRBV6-5
d_gene: TRBD1
CDR3nt: TGTGCCAGCAGTCTTGTACAGGGGATCACTGAAGCTTTCTTT
CDR3aa: CASSLVQGITEAFF

j_gene: TRBJ1-1
abundance: few
v_gene: TRBV10-3
d_gene: -
CDR3nt: TGTGCCAGCAGCCAAGAGGACAGGAACACTGAAGCTTTCTTT
CDR3aa: CASSQEDRNTEAFF

j_gene: TRBJ2-5
abundance: -
v_gene: TRBV20-1
d_gene: -
CDR3nt: TGCAGTGCTAGAGTTAGCGGAAGAGGACAAGAGACCCAGTACTTC
CDR3aa: CSARVSGRGQETQYF

j_gene: TRBJ2-5
abundance: -
v_gene: TRBV29-1
d_gene: -
CDR3nt: TGCAGCGCCCGGGACCCCGCGGAGACCCAGTACTTC
CDR3aa: CSARDPAETQYF

j_gene: TRBJ2-2
abundance: few
v_gene: TRBV6-2/TRBV6-3
d_gene: TRBD2
CDR3nt: TGTGCCAGCAGTTACGAAGGACTAGCGACATGGGTGGGGACCGGGGAGCTGTTTTTT
CDR3aa: CASSYEGLATWVGTGELFF

j_gene: TRBJ2-1
abundance: -
v_gene: TRBV5-8
d_gene: -
CDR3nt: TGCGCCAGCAGTGAGATGCGACTCGGATATGAGCAGTTCTTC
CDR3aa: CASSEMRLGYEQFF

j_gene: TRBJ1-1
abundance: few
v_gene: TRBV6-5
d_gene: -
CDR3nt: TGTGCCAGCAGTTACTCGTCAGGGCTCCTTATGAACACTGAAGCTTTCTTT
CDR3aa: CASSYSSGLLMNTEAFF

j_gene: TRBJ2-1
abundance: few
v_gene: TRBV5-1
d_gene: TRBD1
CDR3nt: TGCGCCAGCATGCTGGGACAGAACTACAATGAGCAGTTCTTC
CDR3aa: CASMLGQNYNEQFF

j_gene: TRBJ1-1
abundance: few
v_gene: TRBV20-1
d_gene: TRBD1
CDR3nt: TGCAGTGTAGGGGGCGCGGGGAACACTGAAGCTTTCTTT
CDR3aa: CSVGGAGNTEAFF

j_gene: TRBJ2-5
abundance: -
v_gene: TRBV30
d_gene: TRBD2
CDR3nt: TGTGCCTGGAGTCGGCTAGCGGGATACCTGGAGACCCAGTACTTC
CDR3aa: CAWSRLAGYLETQYF

j_gene: TRBJ1-5
abundance: once
v_gene: TRBV6-5
d_gene: -
CDR3nt: TGTGCCAGCAGTGAAGCTTATAGCAATCAGCCCCAGCATTTT
CDR3aa: CASSEAYSNQPQHF

j_gene: TRBJ2-7
abundance: -
v_gene: TRBV4-1
d_gene: -
CDR3nt: TGCGCCAGCAGCCAATCCTCGGACAGCCCGTATGAGCAGTACTTC
CDR3aa: CASSQSSDSPYEQYF

j_gene: TRBJ1-1
abundance: many
v_gene: TRBV25-1
d_gene: -
CDR3nt: TGTGCCAGCAGTGAATATAAAGGGGGAGCTTTCTTT
CDR3aa: CASSEYKGGAFF

j_gene: TRBJ2-5
abundance: once
v_gene: TRBV7-2
d_gene: -
CDR3nt: TGTGCCACCAGCTTAAGCAATCAAGAGACCCAGTACTTC
CDR3aa: CATSLSNQETQYF

j_gene: TRBJ1-1
abundance: -
v_gene: TRBV29-1
d_gene: -
CDR3nt: TGCAGCGTTGAAGAAGTACTGAACACTGAAGCTTTCTTT
CDR3aa: CSVEEVLNTEAFF

j_gene: TRBJ2-1
abundance: -
v_gene: TRBV30
d_gene: -
CDR3nt: TGTGCCTGGAGTGATTCAGGGATTGGTGAGCAGTTCTTC
CDR3aa: CAWSDSGIGEQFF

j_gene: TRBJ2-1
abundance: -
v_gene: TRBV7-3
d_gene: -
CDR3nt: TGTGCCAGCAGCCCCCGGGGTGACTACAATGAGCAGTTCTTC
CDR3aa: CASSPRGDYNEQFF